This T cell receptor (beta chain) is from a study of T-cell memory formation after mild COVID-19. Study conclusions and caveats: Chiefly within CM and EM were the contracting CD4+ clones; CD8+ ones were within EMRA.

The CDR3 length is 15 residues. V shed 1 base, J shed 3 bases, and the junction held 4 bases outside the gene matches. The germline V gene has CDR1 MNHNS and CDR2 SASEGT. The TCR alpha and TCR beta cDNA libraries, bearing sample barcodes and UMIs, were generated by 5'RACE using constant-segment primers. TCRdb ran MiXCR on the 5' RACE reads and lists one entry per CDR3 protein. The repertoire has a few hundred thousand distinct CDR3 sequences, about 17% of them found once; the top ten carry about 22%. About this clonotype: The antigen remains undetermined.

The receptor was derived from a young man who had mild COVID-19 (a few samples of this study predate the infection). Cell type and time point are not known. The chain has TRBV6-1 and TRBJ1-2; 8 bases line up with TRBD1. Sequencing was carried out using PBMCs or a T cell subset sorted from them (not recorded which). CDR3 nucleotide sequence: TGTGCCAGCAGTGAAGGTCCAGGGGGCGACTATGGCTACACCTTC. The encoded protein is CASSEGPGGDYGYTF.